This record looks at one TCR beta chain sequence and its context. CDR1 MDHEN and CDR2 SYDVKM come from the germline V gene. Deletions cut 6 bases from V and 0 bases from J, with 12 bases between. The CDR3 extends over 15 amino acids. This sample is part of a study of blood T cell repertoires in COVID-19. TCRdb keeps only in-frame clones here, not all; method: immunoSEQ multiplex PCR. The table shows some 200,000 clones, with 87% occurring only once. The TCR was taken from a man aged 25-45 years in a cohort exposed to, infected with or recovered from COVID-19 (not recorded which). This chain links TRBV28 with TRBJ1-5, with a weak D call TRBD1 (6 bases). Sequencing was done on a sample of PBMCs or T cells enriched from blood (not recorded which). Written as DNA, the CDR3 is TGTGCCAGCAGATCAAGGACAGCTAGCAATCAGCCCCAGCATTTT. Amino acids: CASRSRTASNQPQHF.